Here is one TCR beta chain with its context. The target antigen is unknown. The data were taken from a study of T cells expressing NK-cell markers. Study background: It was from sorted CD3+CD56+NKG2C+, CD3+CD56+NKG2C- and CD3+CD56-NKG2C+ T cells that TCR beta repertoires came. One of eight sequenced donors was HCMV-seronegative; the other seven were seropositive.

The CDR3 totals 13 residues. CDR1 is LNHDA and CDR2 is SQIVND in the germline V gene (reference sequence). TCRdb re-called the 5' RACE reads and gives one entry per CDR3 protein, without DNA. This sample's table reports just under 150,000 distinct CDR3 sequences. General study findings and limits: A few of the donors also had these clonotypes leading their CD3+CD56-NKG2C+ fraction.

The TCR was taken from a man between 18 and 35 years old in good health. The specimen sequenced was blood T cells: a sorted CD56 or NKG2C T cell subset, CD4+ or CD8+ T cells, or bulk PBMC T cells (not recorded which). V gene TRBV19 combines with J gene TRBJ2-7; TCRdb's D gene call, TRBD1, goes unchecked for lack of DNA. CDR3 sequence reads: CASSAGLTYEQYF.